This T cell receptor beta chain was observed in a study of T-cell memory formation after mild COVID-19. Concerning this clonotype: Its antigen is unknown.

Study results and caveats: Day 15 to 85 contracting clones showed balanced CD4/CD8; day 15 to 37 expanders favored CD4+.

5'RACE with constant-segment primers built TCRalpha and TCRbeta cDNA libraries with UMIs. TCRdb called the 5' RACE reads again in MiXCR, with one record for every CDR3 protein. The repertoire holds fewer than 300,000 distinct CDR3 sequences, with over 15% as singletons. This CDR3 comprises 13 residues. CDR1 KGHSH and CDR2 LQKENI come from the germline V gene. Trimming pared 3 bases from V and 11 bases from J, leaving 11 bases between. The sample consisted of PBMCs or a T cell subset sorted from them (not recorded which). V and J are TRBV18 and TRBJ1-6, with D unresolved. The sequence derives from a man aged 18 to 30 who had mild COVID-19 (a few samples of this study predate the infection). Cell type and time point are not known. The CDR3 region is CASSPEVRAPLHF. The DNA for the CDR3 is TGTGCCAGCTCACCTGAGGTTCGGGCACCCCTCCACTTT.